The next 7 T cell receptor beta chains were all read from a single sample in a study of blood T cell repertoires in COVID-19 (dated by TCRdb to about 2020). Libraries came from the immunoSEQ multiplex PCR assay. TCRdb mirrors the immuneACCESS table, restricted to in-frame sequences. Some clones are absent from its copies; in checked studies, under half trace to an unresolved V gene, and the reason for the others is unknown. In all, the sample holds about 370,000 clones, and about nine tenths of those were seen once. The ten top clones hold around 0.86% of the sample. The specimen was PBMCs or T cells enriched from blood (not recorded which). The source of these receptors is a woman aged 40 to 50 who had been exposed to COVID-19.

This chain uses TRBV24-1 with TRBJ2-1, with a weak D call TRBD1 (6 bases). The CDR3 totals 13 residues. Per germline, CDR1 KGHDR and CDR2 SFDVKD. V gave up 8 bases and J gave up 3 bases, with 10 bases separating them. In DNA, the CDR3 is TGTGCCACCAATGGGGGACACTACAATGAGCAGTTCTTC. Protein: CATNGGHYNEQFF.

The rearrangement joins TRBV27 to TRBJ1-2, with TRBD1 matching over 7 bases. With 6 bases clipped from V and 10 bases from J, the junction kept 11 bases outside the gene matches. The germline V gene encodes CDR1 MNHEY and CDR2 SMNVEV (reference sequence). CDR3 length: 13 residues. Written as DNA, the CDR3 is TGTGCCAGCAGGCCTCATGACAGGGTCGACTACACCTTC. Protein: CASRPHDRVDYTF.

The chain joins TRBV13 to TRBJ2-7; 7 positions match TRBD1. CDR3 length: 16 amino acids. CDR1 is PRHDT, CDR2 FYEKMQ, per germline (reference sequence). Losses at the gene ends were 3 bases for V and 0 bases for J; bases not matched to a gene: 8. CDR3 protein: CASSLGVGDSSYEQYF. CDR3 DNA sequence: TGTGCCAGCAGCTTGGGGGTAGGGGACAGCTCCTACGAGCAGTACTTC.

This chain links TRBV11-3 with TRBJ2-3, with D possibly being TRBD2 (6 bases). Germline V gene data show CDR1 as SGHNT and CDR2 as YENEEA. V was cut by 5 bases and J by 6 bases, with 18 bases left in between. The CDR3 covers 15 residues. DNA of the CDR3: TGTGCCAGCAGCCCGAGACTAGGGGAGGAGGATACGCAGTATTTT. It specifies CASSPRLGEEDTQYF.

The gene calls are TRBV30 and TRBJ2-1, with a weak D call TRBD2 (5 bases). The germline V gene encodes CDR1 GTSNPN and CDR2 SVGIG (reference sequence). CDR3 length equals 15 residues. Trimming pared 3 bases from V and 0 bases from J, leaving 12 bases between. The CDR3 DNA reads as TGTGCCTGGAGCCTAGCTCGGAGCTCCTACAATGAGCAGTTCTTC. Its translation is CAWSLARSSYNEQFF.

V gene TRBV5-1 combines with J gene TRBJ1-1; no clear D. The CDR3 runs 12 residues. Looked up from germline, CDR1 is SGHRS and CDR2 is YFSETQ. The V gene lost 3 bases and the J gene lost 11 bases, with 14 bases spanning the gap. CDR3 loop: CASSSSGSNAFF. The CDR3, as DNA: TGCGCCAGCAGCTCCTCAGGCTCGAACGCTTTCTTT.

This chain links TRBV19 with TRBJ1-5; TRBD1 matches 7 bases. The J segment lost 5 bases and the V segment lost 6 bases, leaving 13 bases of the junction unmatched. This CDR3 region has 16 residues. CDR1 is LNHDA and CDR2 is SQIVND in the germline V gene (reference sequence). The CDR3 region is CASSDGGQLKYQPQHF. As DNA, the CDR3 is TGTGCCAGTAGCGACGGGGGACAGCTTAAATATCAGCCCCAGCATTTT. Based on the CDR3 plus reference TRBV19 and TRBJ1-5, the full variable domain is DGGITQSPKYLFRKEGQNVTLSCEQNLNHDAMYWYRQDPGQGLRLIYYSQIVNDFQKGDIAEGYSVSREKKESFPLTVTSAQKNPTAFYLCASSDGGQLKYQPQHFGDGTRLSIL.